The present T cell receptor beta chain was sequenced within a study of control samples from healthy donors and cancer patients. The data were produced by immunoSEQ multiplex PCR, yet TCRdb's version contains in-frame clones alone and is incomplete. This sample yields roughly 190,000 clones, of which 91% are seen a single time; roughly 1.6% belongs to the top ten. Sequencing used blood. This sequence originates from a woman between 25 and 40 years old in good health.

This CDR3 is CASSPTQTGAGNTIYF. The CDR3 region has the DNA TGTGCCAGCAGCCCCACCCAGACAGGGGCTGGAAACACCATATATTTT. This chain links TRBV3-1 (or the pseudogene TRBV3-2) with TRBJ1-3, with 8 bases fitting TRBD1. The V gene end was trimmed by 4 bases and the J gene end by 2 bases; junction bases not matched to a gene: 7. Germline values: CDR1 LGHDT, CDR2 YNNKEL (reference sequence). The CDR3 spans 16 residues.